This TCR beta chain was retrieved from a study of T cell responses to AZD1222 COVID-19 vaccine. Germline V gives CDR1 SGHRS, CDR2 YFSETQ. The CDR3 covers 14 residues. V lost 3 bases to trimming and J lost 0 bases, with 10 bases between them. Sequenced by immunoSEQ multiplex PCR; TCRdb stores in-frame clones only, minus some. The data contain approximately 89,000 clones, over 80% of them singletons. The sample in question was peripheral blood, obtained on day 0 of MenACWY control vaccination. This sequence originates from an adult in good health. This chain connects TRBV5-1 to TRBJ2-7, with a possible D match to TRBD1 (6 bases). The CDR3 loop is CASSSTGSSYEQYF. The CDR3 region has the DNA TGCGCCAGCAGCTCCACAGGGAGCTCCTACGAGCAGTACTTC.